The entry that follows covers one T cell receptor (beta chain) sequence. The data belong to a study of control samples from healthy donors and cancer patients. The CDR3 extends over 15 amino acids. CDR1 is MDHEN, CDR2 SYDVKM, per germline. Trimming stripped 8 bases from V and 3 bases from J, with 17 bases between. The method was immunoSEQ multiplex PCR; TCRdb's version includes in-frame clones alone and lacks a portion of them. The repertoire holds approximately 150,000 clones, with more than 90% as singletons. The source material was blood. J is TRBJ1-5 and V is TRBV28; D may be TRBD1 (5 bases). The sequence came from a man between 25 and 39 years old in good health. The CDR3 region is CASSRGTGLNQPQHF. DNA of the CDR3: TGTGCCAGCTCGAGGGGAACGGGTCTCAATCAGCCCCAGCATTTT.